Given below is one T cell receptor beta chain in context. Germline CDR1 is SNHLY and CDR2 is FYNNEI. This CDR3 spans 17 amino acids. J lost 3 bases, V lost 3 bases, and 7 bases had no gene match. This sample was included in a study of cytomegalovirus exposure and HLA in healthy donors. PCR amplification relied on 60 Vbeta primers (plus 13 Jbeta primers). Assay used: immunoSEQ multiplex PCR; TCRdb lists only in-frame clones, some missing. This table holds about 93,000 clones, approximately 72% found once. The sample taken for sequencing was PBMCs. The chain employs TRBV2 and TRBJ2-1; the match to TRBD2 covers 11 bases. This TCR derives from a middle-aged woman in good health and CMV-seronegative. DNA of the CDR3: TGTGCCAGCAGTGAGGATAGCGGGAGGGTATTCTACAATGAGCAGTTCTTC. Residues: CASSEDSGRVFYNEQFF.